This TCR beta chain is drawn from a study of PD-1 blockade in mismatch repair-deficient tumors. The CDR3 has 12 residues. V lost 5 bases and J 4 bases, leaving 8 bases between the germline ends. The germline gives CDR1 MNHNY, CDR2 SVGAGI (reference sequence). All patients were mismatch repair deficient, assessed by either PCR or immunohistochemistry. A few pembrolizumab responders had their TCRs sequenced. Study findings and constraints: Tumor-resident clones, often undetectable pretreatment in blood, expanded then contracted after pembrolizumab.

A word on this clone: Its specificity is unknown.

The assay was immunoSEQ multiplex PCR, and TCRdb's table has in-frame clones only and misses some. The table shows under 85,000 clones, with 70% to 85% occurring only once. This clonotype was obtained from an adult with mismatch repair-deficient cancer. The material sequenced was peripheral blood, taken 2 weeks after starting pembrolizumab. The rearrangement links TRBV6-6 to TRBJ1-1, with D hard to call. CDR3 coding DNA: TGTGCCAGCAGTACGGACCGCACTGAAGCTTTCTTT. It encodes CASSTDRTEAFF.